This is a list of T cell receptor beta chains from one sample in a study of control samples from healthy donors and cancer patients. The protocol was immunoSEQ multiplex PCR, while the TCRdb copy is restricted to in-frame clones and leaves out a portion. Of about 150,000 clones listed, 94% are singletons. Sequenced input: blood. These receptors originate from a woman aged 18-29 years in good health. Each CDR3 is given without its conserved first and last residue. The order of the fields is J gene, V gene, CDR3 protein.

>TRBJ2-1|TRBV28
ASSSGPGLWQF
>TRBJ1-5|TRBV7-8
ASSLARGSPQH
>TRBJ2-7|TRBV5-4
ASSSHTMSDYEQY
>TRBJ1-2|TRBV28
ASSFGQGGYT
>TRBJ1-2|TRBV6-1
ASSEQETYSYT
>TRBJ1-1|TRBV28
ASSLPGGSLTEAF
>TRBJ2-2|TRBV10-3
AIRELDPGELF
>TRBJ1-1|TRBV18
ASSKQGREAF
>TRBJ1-1|TRBV5-1
ASRNTGTTGAF
>TRBJ1-1|TRBV6-5
AGDGTGGTEAF
>TRBJ2-7|TRBV11-3
ASSLGGPPYEQY
>TRBJ1-2|TRBV11-2
ASTPPGREDGYT
>TRBJ1-2|TRBV3-1/TRBV3-2
ASSRLIVGQNLNYGYT
>TRBJ2-1|TRBV11-3
ASSLGLAGLYNEQF
>TRBJ2-2|TRBV9
ASSVEGDTGELF
>TRBJ1-2|TRBV7-6
ASSPLDGYT
>TRBJ1-5|TRBV29-1
SVDQGEGDQPQH
>TRBJ1-5|TRBV5-6
ASSWGLGNQPQH
>TRBJ1-1|TRBV9
ASSPGQLTEAF
>TRBJ2-1|TRBV4-1
ASSVADSDYNEQF
>TRBJ2-2|TRBV28
ASSLLGELF
>TRBJ1-1|TRBV12-3/TRBV12-4
ASRKGGTTEAF
>TRBJ1-1|TRBV7-2
ASSPSGTGRAF
>TRBJ1-5|TRBV18
ASSRAGVNQPQH
>TRBJ2-5|TRBV6-5
ASGGGSGYKETQH
>TRBJ1-1|TRBV10-2
ASRLQGAGTEAF